The clone carrying this TCR beta chain was picked up a small number of times. It was with unique molecular identifiers that the TCRbeta library was prepared. One entry per CDR3 protein, called by TCRdb with MiXCR from the PCR reads. The sample includes about 540,000 distinct CDR3 sequences, about a sixth seen only once; the top ten take 3% to 3.5%. These data come from a study of T-cell reconstitution after alpha-beta-depleted transplantation in children. The sequenced sample was PBMCs from the stem cell graft donor, obtained from the stem cell graft. This receptor was taken from a human donor who donated a stem cell graft to a child with acute lymphoblastic leukemia.

CDR3 DNA sequence: TGTGCCAGCAGTTTTAACTCCCACCGGGACAGGGGGCTGAACGAGCAGTACTTC. This gives the protein CASSFNSHRDRGLNEQYF. The chain has TRBV6-5 and TRBJ2-7, with 12 bases that match TRBD1. V lost 4 bases to trimming and J lost 5 bases; unmatched junction nucleotides: 15. Germline V lookup: CDR1 MNHEY, CDR2 SVGAGI. This CDR3 comprises 18 residues.